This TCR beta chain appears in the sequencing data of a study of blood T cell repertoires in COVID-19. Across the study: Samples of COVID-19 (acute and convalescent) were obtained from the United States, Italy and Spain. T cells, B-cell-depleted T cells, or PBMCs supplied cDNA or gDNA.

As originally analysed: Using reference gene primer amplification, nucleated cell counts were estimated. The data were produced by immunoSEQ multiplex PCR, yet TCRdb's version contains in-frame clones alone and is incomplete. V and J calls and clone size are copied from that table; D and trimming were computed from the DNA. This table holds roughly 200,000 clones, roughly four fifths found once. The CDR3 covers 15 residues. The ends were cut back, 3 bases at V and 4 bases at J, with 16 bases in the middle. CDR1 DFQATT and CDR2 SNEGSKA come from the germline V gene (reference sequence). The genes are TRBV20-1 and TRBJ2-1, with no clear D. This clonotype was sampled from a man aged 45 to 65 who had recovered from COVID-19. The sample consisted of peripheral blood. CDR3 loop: CSASDPNRAYNEQFF. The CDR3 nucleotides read TGCAGTGCTAGTGACCCGAACAGAGCTTACAATGAGCAGTTCTTC.